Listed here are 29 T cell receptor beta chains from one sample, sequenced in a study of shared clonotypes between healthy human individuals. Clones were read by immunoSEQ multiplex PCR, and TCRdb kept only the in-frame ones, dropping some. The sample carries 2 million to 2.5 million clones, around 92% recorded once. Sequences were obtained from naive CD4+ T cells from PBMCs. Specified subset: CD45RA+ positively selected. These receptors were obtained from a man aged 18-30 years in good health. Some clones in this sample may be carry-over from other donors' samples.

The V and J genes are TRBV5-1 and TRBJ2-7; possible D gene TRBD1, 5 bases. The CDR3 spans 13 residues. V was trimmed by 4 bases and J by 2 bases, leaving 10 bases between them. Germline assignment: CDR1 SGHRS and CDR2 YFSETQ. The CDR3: CASSAQGTYEQYF. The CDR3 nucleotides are TGCGCCAGCAGCGCCCAGGGTACCTACGAGCAGTACTTC.

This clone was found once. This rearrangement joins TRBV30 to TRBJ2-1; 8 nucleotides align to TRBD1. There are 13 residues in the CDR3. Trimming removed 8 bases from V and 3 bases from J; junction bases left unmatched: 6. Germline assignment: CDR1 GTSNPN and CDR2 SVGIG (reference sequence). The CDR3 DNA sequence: TGTGCCCGCGGACAGGGAAGCTACAATGAGCAGTTCTTC. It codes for CARGQGSYNEQFF. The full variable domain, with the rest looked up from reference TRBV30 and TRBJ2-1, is SQTIHQWPATLVQPVGSPLSLECTVEGTSNPNLYWYRQAAGRGLQLLFYSVGIGQISSEVPQNLSASRPQDRQFILSSKKLLLSDSGFYLCARGQGSYNEQFFGPGTRLTVL.

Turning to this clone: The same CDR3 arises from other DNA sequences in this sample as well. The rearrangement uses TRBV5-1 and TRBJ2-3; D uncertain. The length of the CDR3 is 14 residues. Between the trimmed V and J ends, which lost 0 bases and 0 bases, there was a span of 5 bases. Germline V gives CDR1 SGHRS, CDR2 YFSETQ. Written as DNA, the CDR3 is TGCGCCAGCAGCTTGGCCCCTAGCACAGATACGCAGTATTTT. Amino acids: CASSLAPSTDTQYF. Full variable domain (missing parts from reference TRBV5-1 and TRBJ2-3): KAGVTQTPRYLIKTRGQQVTLSCSPISGHRSVSWYQQTPGQGLQFLFEYFSETQRNKGNFPGRFSGRQFSNSRSEMNVSTLELGDSALYLCASSLAPSTDTQYFGPGTRLTVL.

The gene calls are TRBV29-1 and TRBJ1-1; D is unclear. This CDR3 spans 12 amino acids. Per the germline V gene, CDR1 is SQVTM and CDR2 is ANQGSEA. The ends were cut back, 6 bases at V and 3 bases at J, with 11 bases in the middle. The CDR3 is CSVFTADTEAFF. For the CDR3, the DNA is TGCAGCGTGTTTACGGCGGACACTGAAGCTTTCTTT.

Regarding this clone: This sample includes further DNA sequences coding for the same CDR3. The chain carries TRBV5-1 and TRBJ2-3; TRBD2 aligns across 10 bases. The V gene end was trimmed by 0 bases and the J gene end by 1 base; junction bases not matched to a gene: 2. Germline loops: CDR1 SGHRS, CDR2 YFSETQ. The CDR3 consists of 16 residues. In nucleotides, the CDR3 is TGCGCCAGCAGCTTGGCCCTAGCGGGAGGCACAGATACGCAGTATTTT. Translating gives CASSLALAGGTDTQYF.

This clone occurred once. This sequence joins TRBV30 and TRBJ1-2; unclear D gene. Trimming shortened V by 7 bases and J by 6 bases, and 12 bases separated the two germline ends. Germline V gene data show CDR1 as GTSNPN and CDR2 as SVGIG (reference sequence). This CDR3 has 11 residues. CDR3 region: CASVRVNGYTF. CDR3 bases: TGTGCCTCAGTGAGAGTGAATGGCTACACCTTC.

CDR3 region: CASSLNRSGRETQYF. The CDR3 DNA reads as TGTGCCAGCAGCTTAAACAGGTCGGGGAGGGAGACCCAGTACTTC. V and J are TRBV7-3 and TRBJ2-5; perhaps TRBD2 as D (6 bases). The CDR3 spans 15 residues. Germline V CDR1 and CDR2: SGHTA, FQGTGA. V lost 1 base and J lost 5, with 14 bases in between.

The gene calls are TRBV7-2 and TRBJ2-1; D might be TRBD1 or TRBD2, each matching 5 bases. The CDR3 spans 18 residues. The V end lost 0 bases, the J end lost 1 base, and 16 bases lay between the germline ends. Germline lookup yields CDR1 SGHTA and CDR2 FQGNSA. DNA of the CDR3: TGTGCCAGCAGCTTAGCGCCACGGGGCCCCACTTCCTACAATGAGCAGTTCTTC. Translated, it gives CASSLAPRGPTSYNEQFF.

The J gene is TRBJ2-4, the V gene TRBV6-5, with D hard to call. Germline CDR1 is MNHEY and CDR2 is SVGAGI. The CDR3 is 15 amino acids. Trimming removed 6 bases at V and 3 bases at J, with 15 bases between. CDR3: CASSPYTSSKNIQYF. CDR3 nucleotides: TGTGCCAGCAGCCCTTATACCTCGAGCAAAAACATTCAGTACTTC.

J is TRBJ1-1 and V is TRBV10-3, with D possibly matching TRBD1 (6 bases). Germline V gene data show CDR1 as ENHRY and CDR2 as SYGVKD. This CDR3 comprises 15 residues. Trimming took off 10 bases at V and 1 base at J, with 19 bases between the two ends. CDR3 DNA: TGTGCCACGGGGGCGCAGGCCCCTGGGAACACTGAAGCTTTCTTT. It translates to CATGAQAPGNTEAFF.

This CDR3 is CASSQVLAGMNEQYF. The CDR3 DNA reads TGCGCCAGCAGTCAGGTACTAGCGGGAATGAACGAGCAGTACTTC. The chain has TRBV5-1 and TRBJ2-7, with 10 nucleotides matching TRBD2. The length of the CDR3 is 15 residues. The V and J ends lost 5 bases and 5 bases, in that order; junction bases with no gene match: 10. Per germline, CDR1 SGHRS and CDR2 YFSETQ.

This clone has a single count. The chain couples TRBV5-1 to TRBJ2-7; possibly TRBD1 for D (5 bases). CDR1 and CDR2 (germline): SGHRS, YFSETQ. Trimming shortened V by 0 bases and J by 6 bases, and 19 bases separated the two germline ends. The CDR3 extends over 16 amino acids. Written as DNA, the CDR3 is TGCGCCAGCAGCTTGGCACCAACAGGATGGGTCTCCGAGCAGTACTTC. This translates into CASSLAPTGWVSEQYF. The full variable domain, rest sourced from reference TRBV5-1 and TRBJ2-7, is KAGVTQTPRYLIKTRGQQVTLSCSPISGHRSVSWYQQTPGQGLQFLFEYFSETQRNKGNFPGRFSGRQFSNSRSEMNVSTLELGDSALYLCASSLAPTGWVSEQYFGPGTRLTVT.

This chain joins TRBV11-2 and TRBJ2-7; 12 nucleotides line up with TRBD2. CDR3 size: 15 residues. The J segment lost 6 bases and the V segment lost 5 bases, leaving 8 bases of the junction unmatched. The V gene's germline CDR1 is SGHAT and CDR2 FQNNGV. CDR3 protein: CASSPRLAGVGEQYF. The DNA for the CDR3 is TGTGCCAGCAGCCCGCGACTAGCGGGAGTCGGCGAGCAGTACTTC.

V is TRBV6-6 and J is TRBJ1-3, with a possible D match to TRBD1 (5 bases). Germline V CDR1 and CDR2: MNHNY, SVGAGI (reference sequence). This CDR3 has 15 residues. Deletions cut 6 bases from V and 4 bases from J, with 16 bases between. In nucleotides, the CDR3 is TGTGCCAGCAGGCCCGCGGACATCACGGGAAACACCATATATTTT. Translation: CASRPADITGNTIYF.

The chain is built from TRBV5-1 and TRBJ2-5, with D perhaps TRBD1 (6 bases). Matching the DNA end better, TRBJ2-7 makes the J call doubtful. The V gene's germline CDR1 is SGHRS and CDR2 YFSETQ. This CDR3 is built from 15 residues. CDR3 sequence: CASSLGQFNSYEQYF. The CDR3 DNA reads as TGCGCCAGCAGCCTAGGACAGTTTAACTCCTACGAGCAGTACTTC.

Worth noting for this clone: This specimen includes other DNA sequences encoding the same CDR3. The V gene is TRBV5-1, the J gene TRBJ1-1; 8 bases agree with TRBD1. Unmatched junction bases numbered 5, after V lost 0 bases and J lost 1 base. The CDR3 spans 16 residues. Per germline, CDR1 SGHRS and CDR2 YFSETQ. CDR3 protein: CASSLGPQGANTEAFF. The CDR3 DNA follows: TGCGCCAGCAGCTTGGGGCCCCAGGGGGCGAACACTGAAGCTTTCTTT.

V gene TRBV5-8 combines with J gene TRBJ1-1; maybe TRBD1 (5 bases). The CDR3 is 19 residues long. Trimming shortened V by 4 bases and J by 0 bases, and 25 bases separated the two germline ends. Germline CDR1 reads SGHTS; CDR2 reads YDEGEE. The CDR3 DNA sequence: TGTGCCAGCAGCGCAAACCGGGACCCTCGCGGGAGCATGAACACTGAAGCTTTCTTT. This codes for CASSANRDPRGSMNTEAFF.

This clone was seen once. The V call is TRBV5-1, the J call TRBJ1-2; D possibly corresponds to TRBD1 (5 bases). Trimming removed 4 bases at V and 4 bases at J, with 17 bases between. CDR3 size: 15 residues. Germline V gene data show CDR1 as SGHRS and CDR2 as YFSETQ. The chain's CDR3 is CASSHGRGAGYGYTF. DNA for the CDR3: TGCGCCAGCAGCCACGGGAGAGGGGCAGGCTATGGCTACACCTTC.

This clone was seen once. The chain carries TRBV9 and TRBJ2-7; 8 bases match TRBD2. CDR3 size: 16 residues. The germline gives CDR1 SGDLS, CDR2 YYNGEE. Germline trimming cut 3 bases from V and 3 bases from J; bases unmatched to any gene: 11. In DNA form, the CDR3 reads TGTGCCAGCAGCGAGGGTCATAGCGGGAACCTCTACGAGCAGTACTTC. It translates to CASSEGHSGNLYEQYF.

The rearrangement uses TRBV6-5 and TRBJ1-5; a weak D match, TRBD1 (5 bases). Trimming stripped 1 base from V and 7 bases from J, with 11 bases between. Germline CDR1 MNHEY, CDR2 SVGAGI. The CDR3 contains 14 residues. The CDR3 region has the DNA TGTGCCAGCAGTTACTGGCAGGGAGTGCAGCCCCAGCATTTT. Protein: CASSYWQGVQPQHF.

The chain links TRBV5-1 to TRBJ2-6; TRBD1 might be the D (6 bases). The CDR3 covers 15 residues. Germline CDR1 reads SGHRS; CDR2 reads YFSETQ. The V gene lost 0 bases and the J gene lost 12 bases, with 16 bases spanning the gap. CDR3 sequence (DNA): TGCGCCAGCAGCTTGGGGCAGGGGCTACTACCCGTCCTGACTTTC. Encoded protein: CASSLGQGLLPVLTF.

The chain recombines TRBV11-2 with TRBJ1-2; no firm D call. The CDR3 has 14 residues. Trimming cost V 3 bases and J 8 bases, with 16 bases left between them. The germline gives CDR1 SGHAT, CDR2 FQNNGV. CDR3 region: CASSFNLYSGGYTF. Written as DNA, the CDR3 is TGTGCCAGCAGCTTCAATCTTTATAGTGGCGGCTACACCTTC.

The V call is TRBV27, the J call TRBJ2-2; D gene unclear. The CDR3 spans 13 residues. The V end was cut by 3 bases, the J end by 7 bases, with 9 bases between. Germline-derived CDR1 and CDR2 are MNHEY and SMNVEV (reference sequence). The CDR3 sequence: CASSFINYGELFF. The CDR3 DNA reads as TGTGCCAGCAGTTTCATTAACTACGGGGAGCTGTTTTTT.

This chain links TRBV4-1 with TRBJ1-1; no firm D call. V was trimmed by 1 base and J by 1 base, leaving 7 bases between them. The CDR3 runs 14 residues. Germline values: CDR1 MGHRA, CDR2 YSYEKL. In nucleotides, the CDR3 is TGCGCCAGCAGCCAAGGTCCGGAGAACACTGAAGCTTTCTTT. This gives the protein CASSQGPENTEAFF.

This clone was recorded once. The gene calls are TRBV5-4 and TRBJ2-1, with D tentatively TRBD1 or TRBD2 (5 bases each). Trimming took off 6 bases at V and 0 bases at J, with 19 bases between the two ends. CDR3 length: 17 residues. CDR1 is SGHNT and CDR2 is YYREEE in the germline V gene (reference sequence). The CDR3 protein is CASTRLEGRSSYNEQFF. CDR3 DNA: TGTGCCAGCACCCGCCTTGAGGGACGGAGCTCCTACAATGAGCAGTTCTTC.

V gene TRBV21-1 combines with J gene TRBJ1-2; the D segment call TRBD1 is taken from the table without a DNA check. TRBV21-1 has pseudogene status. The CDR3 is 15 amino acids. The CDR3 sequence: CASSKGGGQGNGYTF. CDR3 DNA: TGTGCCAGCAGCAAAGGAGGTGGCCAGGGTAATGGCTACACCTTC.

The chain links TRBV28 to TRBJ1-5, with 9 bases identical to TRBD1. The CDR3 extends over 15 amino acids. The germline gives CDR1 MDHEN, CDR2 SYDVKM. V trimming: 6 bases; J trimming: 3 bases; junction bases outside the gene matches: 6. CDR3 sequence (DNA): TGTGCCAGCAGACTGACAGGGGGGGTCAATCAGCCCCAGCATTTT. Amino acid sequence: CASRLTGGVNQPQHF.

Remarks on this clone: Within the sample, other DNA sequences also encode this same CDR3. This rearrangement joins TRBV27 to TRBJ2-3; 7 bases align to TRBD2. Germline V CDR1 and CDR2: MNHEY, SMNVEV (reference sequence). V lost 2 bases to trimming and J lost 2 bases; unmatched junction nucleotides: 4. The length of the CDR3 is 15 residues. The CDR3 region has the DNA TGTGCCAGCAGTTTAGGGCTAGCGGTCACAGATACGCAGTATTTT. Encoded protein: CASSLGLAVTDTQYF.

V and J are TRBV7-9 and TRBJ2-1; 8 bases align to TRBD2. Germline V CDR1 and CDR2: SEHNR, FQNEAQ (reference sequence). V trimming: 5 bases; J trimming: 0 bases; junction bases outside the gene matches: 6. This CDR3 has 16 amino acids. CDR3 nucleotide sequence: TGTGCCAGCAGCCCAACTAGCGGAGTCTCCTACAATGAGCAGTTCTTC. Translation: CASSPTSGVSYNEQFF.